The present TCR beta chain was sequenced within a study of T cell changes during pregnancy in multiple sclerosis. Data came from immunoSEQ multiplex PCR; TCRdb stores just in-frame clones and leaves some out. The table lists approximately 99,000 clones, roughly 92% of them singletons. Unmatched junction bases numbered 3, after V lost 3 bases and J lost 2 bases. The CDR3 consists of 14 residues. Germline CDR1 and CDR2: LNHDA and SQIVND (reference sequence). The chain combines TRBV19 with TRBJ2-7, with TRBD2 identical over 8 bases. Sequencing used peripheral blood, obtained after pregnancy. The clonotype comes from a female donor with multiple sclerosis, enrolled in a pregnancy study. The CDR3 DNA reads TGTGCCAGTAGTATTACCGGGAGGGCCTACGAGCAGTACTTC. It is translated as CASSITGRAYEQYF.